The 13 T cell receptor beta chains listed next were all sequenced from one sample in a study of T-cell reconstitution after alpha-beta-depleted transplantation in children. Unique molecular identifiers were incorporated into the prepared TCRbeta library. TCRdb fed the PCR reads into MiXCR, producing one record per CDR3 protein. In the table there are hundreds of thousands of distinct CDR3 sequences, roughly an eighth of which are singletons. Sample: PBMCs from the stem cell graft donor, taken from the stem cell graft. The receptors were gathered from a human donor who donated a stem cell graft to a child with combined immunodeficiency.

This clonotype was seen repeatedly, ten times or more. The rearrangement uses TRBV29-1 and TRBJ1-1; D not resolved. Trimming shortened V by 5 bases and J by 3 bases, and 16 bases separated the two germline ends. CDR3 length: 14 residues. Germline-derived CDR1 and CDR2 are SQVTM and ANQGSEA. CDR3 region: CSVRRLGLDTEAFF. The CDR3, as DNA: TGCAGCGTTAGGAGGTTGGGGTTGGACACTGAAGCTTTCTTT. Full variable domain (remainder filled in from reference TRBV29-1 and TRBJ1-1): SAVISQKPSRDICQRGTSLTIQCQVDSQVTMMFWYRQQPGQSLTLIATANQGSEATYESGFVIDKFPISRPNLTFSTLTVSNMSPEDSSIYLCSVRRLGLDTEAFFGQGTRLTVV.

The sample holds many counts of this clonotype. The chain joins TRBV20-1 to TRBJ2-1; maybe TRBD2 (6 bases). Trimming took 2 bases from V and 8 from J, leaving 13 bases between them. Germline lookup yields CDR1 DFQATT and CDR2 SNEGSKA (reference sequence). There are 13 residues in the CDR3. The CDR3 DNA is TGCAGTGCTAGAAAGGCGGGGAGCTATGAGCAGTTCTTC. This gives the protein CSARKAGSYEQFF.

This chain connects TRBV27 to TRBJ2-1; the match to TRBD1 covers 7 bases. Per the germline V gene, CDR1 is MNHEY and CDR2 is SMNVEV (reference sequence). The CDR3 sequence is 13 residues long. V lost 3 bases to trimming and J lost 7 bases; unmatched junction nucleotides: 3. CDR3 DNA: TGTGCCAGCAGTTTGGGGACAGCGAATGAGCAGTTCTTC. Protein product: CASSLGTANEQFF.

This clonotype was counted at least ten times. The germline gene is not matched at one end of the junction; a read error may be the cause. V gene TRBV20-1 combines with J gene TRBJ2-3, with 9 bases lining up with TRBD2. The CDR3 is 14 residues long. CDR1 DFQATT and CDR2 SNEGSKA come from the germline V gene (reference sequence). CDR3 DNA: TGCAGTGCTAGAGACGGGACTAGCACCGATACGCAGTATTTT. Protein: CSARDGTSTDTQYF.

The CDR3, as DNA: TGTGCCACCAGTGATACCAAGACTAGCGCCACGCGCGAGCAGTTCTTC. This encodes CATSDTKTSATREQFF. The chain joins TRBV24-1 to TRBJ2-1, with TRBD2 matching 8 bases. V was clipped by 3 bases and J by 10 bases; unmatched bases: 13. The CDR3 consists of 16 residues. The germline gives CDR1 KGHDR, CDR2 SFDVKD.

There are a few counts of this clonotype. CDR3 sequence reads: CASRARQATDTQYF. CDR3 bases: TGCGCCAGCAGGGCCCGACAGGCAACAGATACGCAGTATTTT. The chain employs TRBV5-1 and TRBJ2-3, with D perhaps matching TRBD1 (6 bases). Germline V gives CDR1 SGHRS, CDR2 YFSETQ. Deletions cut 5 bases from V and 3 bases from J, with 13 bases between. CDR3 length: 14 residues.

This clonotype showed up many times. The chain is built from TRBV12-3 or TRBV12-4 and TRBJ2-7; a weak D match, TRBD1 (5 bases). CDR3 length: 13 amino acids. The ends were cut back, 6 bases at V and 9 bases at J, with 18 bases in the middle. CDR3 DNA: TGTGCCAGCAGCCAGGACACCGACCTGGGGCAGTACTTC. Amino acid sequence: CASSQDTDLGQYF.

For the CDR3, the DNA is TGTGCCATCAGTGGCGGACGGGGCACTGGAAACACCATATATTTT. It encodes CAISGGRGTGNTIYF. The chain combines TRBV10-3 with TRBJ1-3, with a weak D call TRBD1 (5 bases). The germline V and J ends were trimmed by 4 bases and 2 bases, with 12 bases remaining between them. Germline CDR1 is ENHRY and CDR2 is SYGVKD. This CDR3 has 15 amino acids.

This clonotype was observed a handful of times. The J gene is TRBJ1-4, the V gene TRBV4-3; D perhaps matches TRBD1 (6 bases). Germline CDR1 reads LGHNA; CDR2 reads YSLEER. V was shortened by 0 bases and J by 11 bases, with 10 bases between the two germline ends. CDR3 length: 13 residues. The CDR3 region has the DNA TGCGCCAGCAGCCAAGATCCAAGGGGGAAACTGTTTTTT. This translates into CASSQDPRGKLFF.

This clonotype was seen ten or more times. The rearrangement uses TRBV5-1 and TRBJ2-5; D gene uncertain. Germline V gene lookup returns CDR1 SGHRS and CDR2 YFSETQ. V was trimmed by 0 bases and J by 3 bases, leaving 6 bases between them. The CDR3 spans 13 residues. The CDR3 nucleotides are TGCGCCAGCAGCTTGGTACTCAAAGAGACCCAGTACTTC. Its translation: CASSLVLKETQYF.

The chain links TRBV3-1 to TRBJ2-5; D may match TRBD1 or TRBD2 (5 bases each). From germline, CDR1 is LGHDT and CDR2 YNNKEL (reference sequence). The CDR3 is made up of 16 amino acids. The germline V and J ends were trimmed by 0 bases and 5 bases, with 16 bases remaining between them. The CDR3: CASSQDLGASWETQYF. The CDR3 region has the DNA TGTGCCAGCAGCCAAGATCTCGGGGCTAGCTGGGAGACCCAGTACTTC.

The CDR3 DNA is TGTGCCAGCAGCGACCCCGAGGGGGATGGCTACACCTTC. This codes for CASSDPEGDGYTF. This chain connects TRBV12-3 or TRBV12-4 to TRBJ1-2; the D gene is possibly TRBD1 (6 bases). Trimming shortened V by 6 bases and J by 6 bases, and 14 bases separated the two germline ends. The CDR3 totals 13 residues.

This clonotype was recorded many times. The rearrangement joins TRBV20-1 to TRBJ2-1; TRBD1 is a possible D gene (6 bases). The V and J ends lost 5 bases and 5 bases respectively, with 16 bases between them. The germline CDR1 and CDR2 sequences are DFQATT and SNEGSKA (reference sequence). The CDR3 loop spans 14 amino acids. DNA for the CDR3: TGCAGTGCTTGGACAGTAAGAGGGGACAATGAGCAGTTCTTC. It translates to CSAWTVRGDNEQFF.